This T cell receptor beta chain stems from a study of cytomegalovirus exposure and HLA in healthy donors (dated by TCRdb to about 2017). Context from the whole study: According to an earlier analysis of around 600 of the donors, about 179 million T cells yielded roughly 100 million unique TCR beta sequences and about 300 Gb of sequence data. A later genetic analysis took genome-wide SNP genotypes for about three fifths of the 666 donors and used that subset as a discovery cohort. An earlier analysis of 587 of the donors used high-throughput TCR beta sequencing to judge whether each TCR beta V gene segment behaved as functional or pseudogenic. Every repertoire in the discovery cohort had been generated on one and the same sequencing platform. The study combined high-throughput TCR immunosequencing, statistical association of individual TCRs with disease status, and machine learning to predict cytomegalovirus infection status. A handful of DR-DQ haplotypes were handled as single units for association and clustering because linkage in the cohort was strong. An early release covering approximately 600 HLA-typed donors comprised about 310 gigabases of sequencing data and 65 million to 100 million unique TCR sequences. Alongside the repertoire data, information on donor age, sex, ethnicity and CMV serostatus was compiled. Rather than drawing on any new phenotypic data, the later analysis identified candidate immune exposures from TCR beta sequences and the way those sequences occurred across donors. Of the roughly 400 genotyped donors, over 80% were placed in the genetic ancestry cluster associated with self-reported Caucasian donors. To study patterns of TCR occurrence, a later analysis re-analyzed previously published TCR beta repertoires from around 700 donors and added high-resolution HLA genotyping. The study was designed to test whether signatures of past pathogen exposure could be identified by cataloging public T cell receptors. A separate validation cohort of 100 to 150 different subjects was used in addition to the 666-subject first cohort. HLA typing covered class I and class II loci at four-digit resolution. Among 398 genotyped donors of the cohort, an average of roughly 240,000 unique TCR beta nucleotide sequences were sequenced per donor, roughly 18% of them non-productive. The study profiled the T cell repertoires of 550 to 700 subjects by immunosequencing and related them to cytomegalovirus serostatus. Typing coverage varied by locus: roughly 629-630 donors for A, B, C, DRB1 and DQB1; roughly 510 for DQA1; approximately 570 for DPA1; about 450 for DPB1. Summary of the overall study and its limitations: In an earlier analysis of approximately 590 of the donors, most TCR beta V segments appeared in productive rearrangements about 87% or about 30% of the time, broadly matching IMGT annotations. Sequencing depth was assumed to be roughly uniform across donors in the presence/absence analyses, though that assumption may not hold. Correlated functional status among segregating V segments might be attributable to linkage disequilibrium, but an unknown experimental factor could not be ruled out. In vitro tests confirmed that a few of the cytomegalovirus-associated TCR beta chains recognize cytomegalovirus antigens. According to a later analysis, parvovirus B19, influenza, CMV and Epstein-Barr virus appeared linked to several top co-occurrence clusters. The authors suggested that the approach could potentially be generalized to other disease states and immunological phenotypes. Because the 87-base-pair reads could not distinguish some IMGT-functional V segments, including TRBV6-2 and TRBV6-3, those segments were excluded. A later genetic analysis reported fewer N-insertions in productive TCRs among donors in an Asian-associated ancestry cluster than the roughly 650-donor mean. The classifier was reported to diagnose cytomegalovirus status with high specificity and sensitivity in both the original cohort and the validation cohort. Compared with equally common non-associated chains, HLA-associated TCR beta chains in a later analysis were more clonally expanded and had lower generation probabilities. A further reported finding was that TCR beta sequences accurately predicted the HLA-A and HLA-B alleles for most subjects in the first cohort. Across donors, most TCR sequences were observed very rarely, whereas some public TCRs were present in many individuals. The study listed 164 TCR beta chains as associated with cytomegalovirus. According to a later analysis, TCR association rates differed among HLA loci, with DRB1 alleles showing the most associated TCRs and HLA-C alleles showing the fewest. For the cohort, immune exposure information was limited to CMV serostatus. Strong co-occurrence of HLA alleles, especially DR and DQ, made assigning TCR associations to individual alleles difficult. The cohort was sequenced for TCR beta chains only, and without alpha or paired-chain data the features that could be detected were limited. A later genetic analysis associated a missense DCLRE1C variant with V-gene and J-gene trimming of TCR beta chains, and an independent cohort replicated the association. Because counts were too low, roughly 16 rarely observed V segments, including chromosome 9 orphons, were excluded from the earlier analysis of around 590 of the donors. In a later analysis, some 17,000 TCR beta sequences were associated with specific HLA alleles at a false discovery rate of 0.05. In a later analysis, most CMV-associated TCR beta chains were found to appear HLA-restricted, with HLA associations seemingly driven largely by CMV exposure. Because some donors lacked HLA typing at each locus, the association tests relied only on the typed subset. A cluster of highly shared sequence variants was judged likely to represent a technical artifact of the sequencing pipeline.

Trimming leaves V shorter by 0 bases and J shorter by 4 bases, with the junction holding 9 bases beyond the gene matches. The cysteine opens and the phenylalanine closes a CDR3 of 18 amino acids. The kept DNA is CDR3 alone, 54 bases in frame from the first base. Library method: the immunoSEQ multiplex PCR assay. For the multiplex PCR, a mixture combining 60 forward primers for TCR Vbeta segments and 13 reverse primers for TCR Jbeta segments was used. Amplification of the CDR3 region of rearranged TCR beta genes was performed with a multiplex PCR assay on genomic DNA. On the Illumina HiSeq System, the amplified TCR beta libraries were sequenced as 87-base-pair reads. In the source study's methods: A later analysis tallied tens of millions of unique TCR beta chains across the 666 repertoires, and about 10 million of those chains were shared by two or more donors. To remove PCR and sequencing errors, raw reads were error-corrected and collapsed into unique sequences using a nearest-neighbor algorithm that merged closely related sequences. CDR3 sequences were aligned to IMGT reference sequences to assign V, D and J gene segments. For a sequence to be retained, at least a six-nucleotide match to both a V gene segment and a J gene segment was required. A rearrangement counted as productive if the CDR3 had no stop codons and remained in frame with V and J, and every other rearrangement counted as non-productive. CDR3 was defined by IMGT convention, running from the second conserved V-encoded cysteine to the conserved J-encoded phenylalanine. The earlier analysis of a few hundred of the donors excluded sequences that lacked an unambiguous match to a single V gene segment. An earlier analysis of a few hundred of the donors called V segments functional above 56.7% productive rearrangements and segregating when the between-donor standard deviation exceeded 5%. A statistical classification framework was built for diagnosing cytomegalovirus status from the catalog of TCR beta chain sequences. In a later analysis, V and J genes were assigned by comparing TCR nucleotide sequences against IMGT/GENE-DB human TR gene sequences. In a later analysis, CDR3 sequences and most-parsimonious VDJ recombination scenarios were assigned using the TCRdist pipeline. In a later analysis, every TCR beta chain was defined by the combination of its CDR3 amino acid sequence and its V-gene family, and reads without a unique V-gene family were dropped. In a later analysis, fewer than 650 highly shared, low-generation-probability nucleotide sequences were removed to address suspected cross-contamination and a sequencing artifact. In a later analysis, a clonal expansion index was calculated for each public chain from normalized within-repertoire ranks of inferred template counts. In a later analysis, generation probabilities were computed with a VDJ recombination model fitted to out-of-frame rearrangements, and the resulting probabilities were checked against IGoR. A later analysis scored TCR-TCR, TCR-HLA and TCR-CMV co-occurrence with hypergeometric tests, applying a repertoire-size bias correction to TCR pairs. False discovery rates were estimated in a later analysis by permuting HLA or CMV assignments 20 times. A later analysis grouped co-occurring TCRs with DBSCAN, adding TCRdist sequence similarity when clustering within HLA-allele-positive subsets. For co-occurrence clustering, repertoires with fewer than 30,000 or more than 120,000 public chains were excluded, along with five repertoires with anomalous nucleotide sharing. Sourced from immuneACCESS, this table was stored by TCRdb with only in-frame sequences that have V and J called. A share of the clones is absent; for the studies checked, an unresolved V gene accounts for under half, and the remainder has no known explanation. Clone size and V and J calls were adopted from that table, with D and trimming inferred from the DNA. This sample is represented by over 100,000 clones; 77% of them were singletons. 4.2% of the sample comes from the top ten.

The cohort was made up of 666 healthy bone marrow donors. All cohort members were sampled while nominally healthy, although unrecorded immune exposures were likely present. The donor tested CMV seropositive and was one of the 289 seropositive cohort members. A peripheral blood sample was collected from each donor, and TCR beta sequencing was performed on peripheral blood mononuclear cells. The Qiagen DNeasy Blood Extraction Kit was used to extract genomic DNA from the blood cell samples. Of note for this clone: The antigen it recognizes is unknown. The record has no base qualities; no much larger clone is one base away.

Here the chain combines TRBV23-1 and TRBJ2-2; 9 bases in the middle match TRBD2. TRBV23-1 carries the ORF label, with uncertain function. The sequenced sample was PBMCs. This sequence originates from a male donor in good health and CMV-seropositive. The DNA is TGCGCCAGCAGTCAATCGATTTTAAAGACTAGCGGCACCGGGGAGCTGTTTTTT. It encodes CASSQSILKTSGTGELFF.